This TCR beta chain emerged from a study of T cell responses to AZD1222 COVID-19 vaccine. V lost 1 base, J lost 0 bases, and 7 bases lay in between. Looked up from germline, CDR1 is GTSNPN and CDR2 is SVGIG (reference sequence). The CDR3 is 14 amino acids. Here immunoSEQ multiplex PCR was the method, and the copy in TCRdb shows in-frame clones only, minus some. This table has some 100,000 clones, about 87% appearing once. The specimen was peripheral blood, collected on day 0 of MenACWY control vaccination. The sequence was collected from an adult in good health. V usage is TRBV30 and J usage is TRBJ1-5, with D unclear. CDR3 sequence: CAWSAGGSNQPQHF. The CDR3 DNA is TGTGCCTGGAGTGCTGGCGGTAGCAATCAGCCCCAGCATTTT. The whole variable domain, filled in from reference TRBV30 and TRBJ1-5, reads SQTIHQWPATLVQPVGSPLSLECTVEGTSNPNLYWYRQAAGRGLQLLFYSVGIGQISSEVPQNLSASRPQDRQFILSSKKLLLSDSGFYLCAWSAGGSNQPQHFGDGTRLSIL.